The 10 T cell receptor beta chains below all came from one sample that was sequenced in a study of identical twins. From the 5' RACE reads, TCRdb called clonotypes with MiXCR, one entry per CDR3 protein. The sample holds under 250,000 distinct CDR3 sequences; roughly 9.4% are singletons and the top ten take about 5.5%. The sequencing sample was made of memory (CD45RO+) T cells sorted from blood. These receptors were obtained from a woman aged 18 to 35 in good health.

The CDR3 sequence is CSARGPGGGPGLTSYNEQFF. The CDR3 DNA sequence: TGCAGTGCTAGAGGGCCTGGCGGGGGCCCGGGGTTAACCTCCTACAATGAGCAGTTCTTC. The J gene is TRBJ2-1, the V gene TRBV20-1, with D tentatively TRBD2 (7 bases). V was pared by 1 base and J by 0 bases, with 25 bases between. This CDR3 has 20 residues. Germline CDR1 is DFQATT and CDR2 is SNEGSKA (reference sequence).

This clonotype occurred a few times. The J gene is TRBJ2-1, the V gene TRBV5-1; 10 nucleotides align to TRBD2. CDR1 and CDR2 from the germline V gene are SGHRS and YFSETQ. J gave up 9 bases and V 0 bases, and 9 bases lay outside the gene matches. The CDR3 length is 16 residues. DNA for the CDR3: TGCGCCAGCAGCTTGGAACTAGCGGGACTCACCGGTGAGCAGTTCTTC. It translates to CASSLELAGLTGEQFF. Combining the CDR3 with reference TRBV5-1 and TRBJ2-1 gives the whole variable domain KAGVTQTPRYLIKTRGQQVTLSCSPISGHRSVSWYQQTPGQGLQFLFEYFSETQRNKGNFPGRFSGRQFSNSRSEMNVSTLELGDSALYLCASSLELAGLTGEQFFGPGTRLTVL.

This clonotype was picked up a small number of times. The chain is built from TRBV7-2 and TRBJ1-2, with D uncertain. The CDR3 extends over 13 amino acids. V was shortened by 5 bases and J by 6 bases, with 13 bases between the two germline ends. CDR1 and CDR2 from the germline V gene are SGHTA and FQGNSA. CDR3 sequence reads: CASSVRVRDGYTF. The DNA for the CDR3 is TGTGCCAGCAGCGTCCGGGTCCGAGATGGCTACACCTTC.

The table lists this clonotype with a few counts. This chain connects TRBV5-6 to TRBJ1-1, with D unclear. The CDR3 runs to 14 residues. V shed 4 bases and J shed 4 bases, with 14 bases lying between them. Germline CDR1 reads SGHDT; CDR2 reads YYEEEE. The chain's CDR3 is CASSKYGLGTEAFF. CDR3 nucleotide sequence: TGTGCCAGCAGCAAGTACGGTTTGGGCACTGAAGCTTTCTTT.

This clonotype was observed a handful of times. This sequence joins TRBV6-1 and TRBJ1-2; no reliable D call. V was shortened by 8 bases and J by 0 bases, with 16 bases between the two germline ends. Germline V gene lookup returns CDR1 MNHNS and CDR2 SASEGT. The CDR3 loop spans 15 amino acids. The DNA of the CDR3 is TGTGCCAGCTTTGCCTCGGGCAGGTCTAACTATGGCTACACCTTC. Translation gives CASFASGRSNYGYTF.

This clonotype was seen ten or more times. The CDR3 here is CASSFRGRDPEAFF. The DNA of the CDR3 is TGCGCCAGCAGCTTCAGGGGGCGCGACCCGGAAGCTTTCTTT. V and J are TRBV5-1 and TRBJ1-1; 8 bases align to TRBD1. Trimming took 2 bases from V and 8 from J; bases not matched to a gene: 8. CDR3 length: 14 residues. Germline V lookup: CDR1 SGHRS, CDR2 YFSETQ. Full variable domain (missing parts from reference TRBV5-1 and TRBJ1-1): KAGVTQTPRYLIKTRGQQVTLSCSPISGHRSVSWYQQTPGQGLQFLFEYFSETQRNKGNFPGRFSGRQFSNSRSEMNVSTLELGDSALYLCASSFRGRDPEAFFGQGTRLTVV.

This clonotype appeared a few times. V is TRBV2 and J is TRBJ2-3; perhaps D is TRBD1 or TRBD2 (5 bases each). The V gene's germline CDR1 is SNHLY and CDR2 FYNNEI. V lost 9 bases to trimming and J lost 5 bases, with 15 bases between them. The CDR3 runs to 13 residues. CDR3 in DNA: TGTGCCAGTGGGGCCGGGGTGGAAGATACGCAGTATTTT. It translates to CASGAGVEDTQYF.

This clonotype was recorded at least ten times. The chain carries TRBV11-3 and TRBJ2-1, with 7 nucleotides matching TRBD1. CDR1 and CDR2 (germline): SGHNT, YENEEA. Losses at the gene ends were 3 bases for V and 10 bases for J; bases not matched to a gene: 12. This CDR3 contains 15 residues. The DNA of the CDR3 is TGTGCCAGCAGCTTGTTGGGACAGAGGAGCGGCGAGCAGTTCTTC. This gives the protein CASSLLGQRSGEQFF.

This clonotype came up a few times. The chain carries TRBV14 and TRBJ2-7, with 8 nucleotides matching TRBD1. The CDR3 loop spans 14 amino acids. In germline, CDR1 is SGHDN, CDR2 FVKESK. The V and J ends lost 5 bases and 4 bases, in that order; junction bases with no gene match: 7. The CDR3 region is CASSAGTGLYEQYF. Written as DNA, the CDR3 is TGTGCCAGCAGCGCCGGGACAGGACTTTACGAGCAGTACTTC.

The CDR3 DNA sequence: TGTGCCAGCAGTTACCAGCGGGGGGTTTCCTACGAGCAGTACTTC. As protein: CASSYQRGVSYEQYF. This chain joins TRBV6-5 and TRBJ2-7, with TRBD2 matching over 9 bases. This CDR3 spans 15 amino acids. V lost 2 bases to trimming and J lost 1 base; unmatched junction nucleotides: 3. The V gene's germline CDR1 is MNHEY and CDR2 SVGAGI.